The 8 T cell receptor beta chains below were found in one sample sequenced in a study of blood T cell repertoires in COVID-19. Profiled with immunoSEQ multiplex PCR; TCRdb holds only in-frame clones, not every one. The table lists about 280,000 clones, around nine tenths of them singletons. Material for sequencing was peripheral blood. All receptors come from a man aged 40-55 years with active or convalescent COVID-19.

V usage is TRBV12-3 or TRBV12-4 and J usage is TRBJ2-7, with no clear D. There are 13 residues in the CDR3. With 3 bases removed from V and 9 bases from J, the gap between germline ends came to 15 bases. This CDR3 is CASSFRRDTRQYF. The CDR3 nucleotides read TGTGCCAGCAGTTTTCGTCGAGACACTCGGCAGTACTTC.

This rearrangement joins TRBV3-1 (or the pseudogene TRBV3-2) to TRBJ2-1, with 11 nucleotides matching TRBD2. This CDR3 is 19 amino acids long. Per germline, CDR1 LGHDT and CDR2 YNNKEL (reference sequence). V shed 4 bases and J 2 bases; nucleotides not matched to a gene: 13. The CDR3 DNA reads as TGTGCCAGCAGCCTCTATCGGGGTAGCGGGAGGGTGGCCTACAATGAGCAGTTCTTC. Its protein product is CASSLYRGSGRVAYNEQFF.

Only one count was recorded for this clone. The chain joins TRBV10-1 to TRBJ2-3, with 12 nucleotides matching TRBD2. The CDR3 consists of 16 residues. The V segment lost 2 bases and the J segment 6 bases; nucleotides outside the gene matches: 6. Per the germline V gene, CDR1 is WNHNN and CDR2 is SYGVQD (reference sequence). The DNA of the CDR3 is TGCGCCAGCAGTGAGCGGAGACTAGCGGGGGCGGATACGCAGTATTTT. Its protein product is CASSERRLAGADTQYF.

This clone was observed once. The chain employs TRBV5-1 and TRBJ1-6; no clear D. There are 14 residues in the CDR3. Trimming stripped 5 bases from V and 10 bases from J, with 16 bases between. The V gene's germline CDR1 is SGHRS and CDR2 YFSETQ. In DNA form, the CDR3 reads TGCGCCAGCAGGTCCCATCAAGCGGGGTCACCCCTCCACTTT. The encoded protein is CASRSHQAGSPLHF. Combining the CDR3 with reference TRBV5-1 and TRBJ1-6 gives the whole variable domain KAGVTQTPRYLIKTRGQQVTLSCSPISGHRSVSWYQQTPGQGLQFLFEYFSETQRNKGNFPGRFSGRQFSNSRSEMNVSTLELGDSALYLCASRSHQAGSPLHFGNGTRLTVT.

The genes are TRBV5-1 and TRBJ2-3, with 8 positions matching TRBD2. The germline V gene has CDR1 SGHRS and CDR2 YFSETQ. V was clipped by 0 bases and J by 2 bases; unmatched bases: 2. CDR3 length: 15 residues. CDR3 in DNA: TGCGCCAGCAGCTTGGGGCGGGGGGACACAGATACGCAGTATTTT. This codes for CASSLGRGDTDTQYF. The whole variable domain, remainder taken from reference TRBV5-1 and TRBJ2-3, is KAGVTQTPRYLIKTRGQQVTLSCSPISGHRSVSWYQQTPGQGLQFLFEYFSETQRNKGNFPGRFSGRQFSNSRSEMNVSTLELGDSALYLCASSLGRGDTDTQYFGPGTRLTVL.

The rearrangement uses TRBV5-1 and TRBJ1-2; possible D gene TRBD1, 6 bases. Looked up from germline, CDR1 is SGHRS and CDR2 is YFSETQ. The CDR3 runs 15 residues. V shed 0 bases and J shed 8 bases, with 17 bases lying between them. The CDR3 region has the DNA TGCGCCAGCAGCTTGGGGTATGGGGGCCCCTCAGGCTACACCTTC. Its protein is CASSLGYGGPSGYTF.

This clone appeared a single time. V is TRBV19 and J is TRBJ2-7; 8 bases are shared with TRBD2. The CDR3 is 13 residues long. The germline CDR1 and CDR2 sequences are LNHDA and SQIVND (reference sequence). Trimming took 5 bases from V and 2 from J; bases not matched to a gene: 2. The DNA for the CDR3 is TGTGCCAGTAGTGCCGGGAGGGCCTACGAGCAGTACTTC. Translation gives CASSAGRAYEQYF.

The chain is built from TRBV11-3 and TRBJ2-7, with D tentatively TRBD2 (5 bases). The CDR3 loop spans 14 amino acids. Germline V gene lookup returns CDR1 SGHNT and CDR2 YENEEA. V lost 5 bases to trimming and J lost 2 bases, with 13 bases between them. CDR3 sequence: CASSRSTRAYEQYF. CDR3 DNA: TGTGCCAGCAGCCGGAGTACTAGGGCCTACGAGCAGTACTTC.